This is a list of T cell receptor beta chains from one sample in a study of shared clonotypes between healthy human individuals. This table comes from immunoSEQ multiplex PCR, and its TCRdb copy is limited to in-frame clones, with some not included. Of over a million clones listed, 70% to 80% are singletons. Sequencing was carried out using memory CD4+ T cells from PBMCs. These receptors came from a young man in good health. Some clones in this sample may be carry-over from other donors' samples. CDR3s leave out the opening cysteine and the closing phenylalanine or tryptophan. Each record gives: D gene, clone size, V gene, J gene, CDR3 length, CDR3 protein. A D gene is named only where the DNA matches it firmly. The size field is filled for only some rows; it gives once, few, many or a size class.

>.|few|TRBV2|TRBJ1-1|11
ASSVDMNTEAF
>.|.|TRBV6-1|TRBJ1-1|10
ASRALNTEAF
>TRBD1|.|TRBV4-3|TRBJ2-7|12
ASSPRTGTYEQY
>.|.|TRBV7-9|TRBJ2-2|15
ASSFYRTFPGTGELF
>.|.|TRBV10-3|TRBJ2-2|14
AISPRQELNTGELF
>TRBD1|.|TRBV6-5|TRBJ2-1|12
ASSWDRGLNEQF
>TRBD1|.|TRBV7-8|TRBJ2-1|13
ASKDPKGAHNEQF
>.|.|TRBV19|TRBJ1-1|12
ASSYGGANTEAF
>TRBD2|.|TRBV11-2|TRBJ2-1|14
ASSPFQAGGYNEQF
>.|.|TRBV6-1|TRBJ2-5|14
ASSEAINSAGLMQY
>.|.|TRBV11-2|TRBJ2-3|15
ASSLGAAGQATDTQY
>.|.|TRBV5-1|TRBJ1-1|13
ASSLDGGVNTEAF
>.|few|TRBV18|TRBJ2-7|10
ASSVSSYEQY
>TRBD2|few|TRBV28|TRBJ2-1|13
ASRQTSGRGDEQF
>.|.|TRBV9|TRBJ1-2|12
ASSVHLNLYGYT
>TRBD2|.|TRBV5-1|TRBJ2-3|17
ASSLGLAGGPIPSDTQY
>TRBD1|.|TRBV30|TRBJ2-2|13
AWNHRDRGTGELF
>.|few|TRBV7-3|TRBJ1-1|12
ASSFDGLNTEAF
>.|.|TRBV28|TRBJ2-7|13
ASTPWPSNSYEQY
>.|.|TRBV30|TRBJ1-2|11
AWSYRDRGGYT
>.|.|TRBV7-6|TRBJ2-2|13
ASSPWTENTGELF
>TRBD1|.|TRBV7-6|TRBJ2-6|15
ASRQTGGLSGANVLT
>.|.|TRBV30|TRBJ2-2|12
AWSLNRLDGELF
>.|.|TRBV5-4|TRBJ1-1|12
ASSLGTPGTEAF
>.|.|TRBV7-2|TRBJ2-2|15
ASSPTGGLLPTGELF
>TRBD2|.|TRBV2|TRBJ2-3|13
ASNSGRRSTDTQY
>.|.|TRBV9|TRBJ2-7|14
ASREPRKRAFYEQY
>TRBD1|.|TRBV9|TRBJ1-1|13
ASSATPGGPTEAF
>.|many|TRBV28|TRBJ1-2|13
ASSPRLGRNYGYT
>TRBD2|.|TRBV7-2|TRBJ2-1|13
ASSLLAGGYNEQF
>TRBD1|few|TRBV4-1|TRBJ1-5|15
ASSQEGTGGGNQPQH
>TRBD2|.|TRBV7-2|TRBJ2-5|14
ASSPRGLAGPKTQY
>.|.|TRBV5-6|TRBJ2-6|13
ASSREVSGANVLT
>.|.|TRBV27|TRBJ1-4|15
ASSLFGQIPTNEKLF
>TRBD1|.|TRBV15|TRBJ2-2|14
ATSRDTGGNTGELF
>TRBD1|many|TRBV2|TRBJ1-2|10
ASRDSLYGYT
>.|.|TRBV7-2|TRBJ2-2|11
ASSYRVAGELF
>.|.|TRBV28|TRBJ1-1|11
ASSSPVVTEAF
>.|once|TRBV5-1|TRBJ1-1|12
ASSWQGLGTEAF
>.|few|TRBV18|TRBJ2-3|13
ASSPNRADTDTQY
>TRBD1|.|TRBV28|TRBJ1-2|12
ASRPNRGGYGYT
>TRBD2|.|TRBV5-1|TRBJ2-5|15
ASSYLAGADGRETQY
>TRBD2|few|TRBV6-1|TRBJ2-4|13
ASSDQREGLNIQY
>.|many|TRBV28|TRBJ1-1|12
ASSPPRGNTEAF
>TRBD1|.|TRBV5-1|TRBJ2-1|9
ASSLEGARF
>.|.|TRBV5-1|TRBJ1-4|13
ASSGSGGVSEKLF
>.|once|TRBV28|TRBJ2-1|11
ASRTRPSGEQF
>.|.|TRBV5-4|TRBJ1-3|12
ASRAGSSGNTIY
>.|.|TRBV30|TRBJ2-2|11
AWSVRVGGELF
>.|.|TRBV4-1|TRBJ1-1|12
ASSQDRMNTEAF
>.|.|TRBV29-1|TRBJ1-1|9
SVEVTTTAF
>.|.|TRBV5-1|TRBJ2-5|11
ASSSRLQETQY
>.|.|TRBV7-9|TRBJ1-4|11
ASSLAGDEKLF
>TRBD2|once|TRBV11-2|TRBJ2-5|13
ASSFEGGPWETQY
>TRBD2|few|TRBV28|TRBJ2-1|14
ASSTRSGKTYNEQF
>.|.|TRBV19|TRBJ2-6|11
ASRTSGANVLT
>.|few|TRBV4-1|TRBJ2-2|12
ASRGLANTGELF